The rows below give T cell receptor beta chains drawn from one sample of a study of vaccination effects on CD4 cells after COVID-19. For these TCRs, the target antigens are not known. Sequenced by immunoSEQ multiplex PCR; TCRdb stores in-frame clones only, minus some. The data show over 45,000 clones, with around 67% seen just once and roughly 5.5% held by the top ten. Material: CD4+ T cells from PBMCs cultured without peptide, obtained before COVID-19 vaccination. Source of these receptors: a human donor who received a COVID-19 vaccine. CDR3s include the opening cysteine and the closing phenylalanine or tryptophan. D genes are given only for firm matches. For some rows the clone size is stated as once, few or many, or as a class when expanded; others skip it.

v_call	d_call	j_call	clone_size	cdr3_nt	cdr3_aa
TRBV5-1	.	TRBJ1-4	.	TGCGCCAGCAGCTTGGGGCCAAATGAAAAACTGTTTTTT	CASSLGPNEKLFF
TRBV4-1	.	TRBJ1-2	few	TGCGCCAGCAGCCAAGGAGGCAGGAGGTATGGCTACACCTTC	CASSQGGRRYGYTF
TRBV6-5	TRBD1	TRBJ1-1	few	TGTGCCAGCAGTTACCGGGACAGGGGTGAAGCTTTCTTT	CASSYRDRGEAFF
TRBV3-1/TRBV3-2	.	TRBJ2-7	.	TGTGCCAGCAGCCAAGGATCCGGCGCCTACGAGCAGTACTTC	CASSQGSGAYEQYF
TRBV9	TRBD1	TRBJ1-3	.	TGTGCCAGCAGCCCCAGGACAGGGATCTCTGGAAACACCATATATTTT	CASSPRTGISGNTIYF
TRBV7-8	.	TRBJ2-3	.	TGTGCCAGCAGCTTAGCCCCGATCGCAGATACGCAGTATTTT	CASSLAPIADTQYF
TRBV2	.	TRBJ1-1	.	TGTGCCAGCAGGAGGGAGACAGTCATGAACACTGAAGCTTTCTTT	CASRRETVMNTEAFF
TRBV10-3	TRBD2	TRBJ2-1	.	TGTGCCATCAGTGAGGGACTAGCGGTTTACAATGAGCAGTTCTTC	CAISEGLAVYNEQFF
TRBV4-2	.	TRBJ1-2	few	TGTGCCAGCAGCCAAGATCTGGATTCCAGGGGTGGCTACACCTTC	CASSQDLDSRGGYTF
TRBV7-2	.	TRBJ2-7	once	TGTGCCAGCAGCTTAGCCGGGACGGCAAACTCCTACGAGCAGTACTTC	CASSLAGTANSYEQYF
TRBV2	TRBD2	TRBJ2-7	.	TGTGCCAGCAGTCCGTGGGAGGGATCCTACGAGCAGTACTTC	CASSPWEGSYEQYF
TRBV25-1	.	TRBJ1-2	few	TGTGCCAGCAGTGAAAGTGGACAGTTCTATGGCTACACCTTC	CASSESGQFYGYTF
TRBV19	.	TRBJ2-1	few	TGTGCCACCTCGGTTAGGTCGTTGGATGAGCAGTTCTTC	CATSVRSLDEQFF
TRBV20-1	.	TRBJ2-7	.	TGCAGTTATCTGGTTAGGGGCGAGCAGTACTTC	CSYLVRGEQYF
TRBV28	TRBD1	TRBJ2-4	.	TGTGCCAGCAGTTCGGCCTCCAAGGACAGGGGGCTCTCGAGGTACTTC	CASSSASKDRGLSRYF
TRBV7-2	TRBD2	TRBJ2-3	.	TGTGCCAGCAGCTTCACAGCGGGAGGGCGCACAGATACGCAGTATTTT	CASSFTAGGRTDTQYF
TRBV7-8	.	TRBJ1-6	.	TGTGCCAGCAGCGCTGGACTTAATTCACCCCTCCACTTT	CASSAGLNSPLHF
TRBV7-8	.	TRBJ2-7	.	TGTGCCAGCAGCTTATGGGGGCCCCACGAGCAGTACTTC	CASSLWGPHEQYF
TRBV4-3	.	TRBJ1-6	.	TGCGCCAGCAGCCAAGGGGTCTCCTATAATTCACCCCTCCACTTT	CASSQGVSYNSPLHF
TRBV28	.	TRBJ2-5	.	TGTGCCAGCACTCCCCAGGACGGGCAAGAGACCCAGTACTTC	CASTPQDGQETQYF
TRBV7-9	TRBD2	TRBJ2-3	.	TGTGCCAGCAGCGTCGGGACTAGCGGGAGGGATACGCAGTATTTT	CASSVGTSGRDTQYF
TRBV6-2/TRBV6-3	.	TRBJ1-1	.	TGTGCCAGCAGCAGCTCCGGGGGGGCCCTGAACACTGAAGCTTTCTTT	CASSSSGGALNTEAFF
TRBV3-1/TRBV3-2	TRBD1	TRBJ2-1	few	TGTGCCAGCAGCCGACGGGACAGGGCTTTCAATGAGCAGTTCTTC	CASSRRDRAFNEQFF
TRBV6-6	.	TRBJ2-5	.	TGTGCCAGCAGCGGACAGCCACAAGAGACCCAGTACTTC	CASSGQPQETQYF
TRBV6-5	.	TRBJ1-3	.	TGTGCCAGCTCCCCCAGGCAAGCTTCTGGAAACACCATATATTTT	CASSPRQASGNTIYF
TRBV6-4	.	TRBJ2-7	.	TGTGCCAGCAGTAACCACTTCCGGGGCCAACCCCCCTACGAGCAGTACTTC	CASSNHFRGQPPYEQYF
TRBV21-1	.	TRBJ2-1	.	TGTGCCAGCAACCGACTGAATACCGGGACTAGCGGGAACCATGAGCAGTTCTTC	CASNRLNTGTSGNHEQFF
TRBV4-1	TRBD2	TRBJ2-7	.	TGCGCCAGCAGCGCGGGGGACGAGCAGTACTTC	CASSAGDEQYF
TRBV5-1	TRBD1	TRBJ1-1	.	TGCGCCAGCAGCTTGCGCGGGACAGGGACTGAAGCTTTCTTT	CASSLRGTGTEAFF
TRBV20-1	.	TRBJ1-1	.	TGCAGTGCTAGAGCGGGGACGGAAGCTTTCTTT	CSARAGTEAFF
TRBV4-1	.	TRBJ2-1	.	TGCGCCAGCAGCCAAGAAGCTAGCGCTTACAATGAGCAGTTCTTC	CASSQEASAYNEQFF
TRBV28	TRBD2	TRBJ2-1	many	TGTGCCAGCACTCCCATGGTAGCGGGGACCTACAATGAGCAGTTCTTC	CASTPMVAGTYNEQFF
TRBV3-1/TRBV3-2	.	TRBJ1-1	few	TGTGCCAGCAGCCATCGACTAAATCTGGTGAAACCGAACACTGAAGCTTTCTTT	CASSHRLNLVKPNTEAFF
TRBV3-1/TRBV3-2	TRBD1	TRBJ1-6	few	TGTGCCAGCAGCCCCGAGACAGGGTTTGATTCACCCCTCCACTTT	CASSPETGFDSPLHF
TRBV28	.	TRBJ1-6	once	TGTGCCACCAAGGGACCGGTGAATTCACCCCTCCACTTT	CATKGPVNSPLHF
TRBV27	TRBD2	TRBJ2-1	.	TGTGCCAGCAGTTTAGGTTTGACTAGCCGTGAGCAGTTCTTC	CASSLGLTSREQFF
TRBV5-1	TRBD1	TRBJ1-2	.	TGCGCCAGCAGCTCCCGGACAGGTCCGGTCTATGGCTACACCTTC	CASSSRTGPVYGYTF
TRBV2	.	TRBJ1-1	.	TGTGCCAGCAGGGCTATACAGGGTTCTGAAGCTTTCTTT	CASRAIQGSEAFF
TRBV7-9	.	TRBJ1-1	few	TGTGCCAGCAGCCGGACGGGTGCCACTGAAGCTTTCTTT	CASSRTGATEAFF
TRBV24-1	.	TRBJ2-3	.	TGTGCCAGGAGCAGGGGGGTATCCTTCGCCAGGGCAACAGATACGCAGTATTTT	CARSRGVSFARATDTQYF
TRBV7-8	TRBD1	TRBJ1-1	.	TGTGCCAGCAGCCCCCATTCGGGACAGGGGGGCTCTGAAGCTTTCTTT	CASSPHSGQGGSEAFF
TRBV2	.	TRBJ1-2	.	TGTGCCAGCAGCAGGGACGGAGGAGGGCATGGCTACACCTTC	CASSRDGGGHGYTF
TRBV4-3	TRBD1	TRBJ1-2	.	TGCGCCAGCAGCCTATACGCAACAGGGGGCGGCTATGGCTACACCTTC	CASSLYATGGGYGYTF
TRBV7-8	.	TRBJ2-7	few	TGTGCCAGCAGCTTACTTTCCTGGGACGAGCAGTACTTC	CASSLLSWDEQYF
TRBV27	.	TRBJ2-7	.	TGTGCCAGCAGTTTATCGGGGGTCAGCTACGAGCAGTACTTC	CASSLSGVSYEQYF
TRBV27	.	TRBJ1-2	.	TGTGCCAGCAGTTTTAGAACAGCTGGAACGGAGGGCTACACCTTC	CASSFRTAGTEGYTF
TRBV21-1	.	TRBJ2-2	.	TGTGCCAGCAGCAACCGGCCCACCGGGGAGCTGTTTTTT	CASSNRPTGELFF
TRBV30	.	TRBJ1-2	.	TGTGCCTGGCCACAGGGCTATGGCTACACCTTC	CAWPQGYGYTF
TRBV6-5	TRBD1	TRBJ1-3	.	TGTGCCAGCAGACGGACAGGGGGAGGTGGAAACACCATATATTTT	CASRRTGGGGNTIYF
TRBV7-9	TRBD1	TRBJ2-1	.	TGTGCCAGCAGCCCCCGTGGACAGGGGAACTCCTACAATGAGCAGTTCTTC	CASSPRGQGNSYNEQFF
TRBV25-1	.	TRBJ1-6	.	TGTGCCAGCGCACAGAGCTCCTATAATTCACCCCTCCACTTT	CASAQSSYNSPLHF
TRBV15	.	TRBJ1-2	.	TGTGCCACCAGCAGAGCGTACGGGGATGGCTACACCTTC	CATSRAYGDGYTF
TRBV7-9	TRBD1	TRBJ1-6	.	TGTGCCAGCAGCCGGACAGGGGGCCGGTCCAATAATTCACCCCTCCACTTT	CASSRTGGRSNNSPLHF
TRBV5-6	TRBD1	TRBJ2-5	once	TGTGCCAGCAGCTTGGGCGGGGCGGGCAGGGGGCTTACAGAGACCCAGTACTTC	CASSLGGAGRGLTETQYF